This TCR beta chain was recovered during a study of control samples from healthy donors and cancer patients. Trimming pared 5 bases from V and 4 bases from J, leaving 14 bases between. This CDR3 is built from 14 residues. Germline V gene sequence: CDR1 MNHEY, CDR2 SMNVEV (reference sequence). The data were produced by immunoSEQ multiplex PCR, yet TCRdb's version contains in-frame clones alone and is incomplete. The sample has 150,000 to 200,000 clones; over 85% are singletons. V is TRBV27 and J is TRBJ1-2; D is possibly TRBD1 (5 bases). Sequencing was performed on blood. The TCR comes from a man aged 25-40 years in good health. The CDR3 sequence is CASSGGRSSYGYTF. For the CDR3, the DNA is TGTGCCAGCAGTGGGGGACGGTCGTCCTATGGCTACACCTTC.